This TCR beta chain was sequenced in a study of blood T cell repertoires in COVID-19. Looking at the study overall: Spain, Italy and the United States supplied samples that represented acute and convalescent COVID-19.

The CDR3 length is 14 residues. Trimming took 4 bases from V and 6 from J; bases not matched to a gene: 7. The germline V gene encodes CDR1 SGHDN and CDR2 FVKESK. Data came from immunoSEQ multiplex PCR; TCRdb stores just in-frame clones and leaves some out. The sample contains about 73,000 clones, roughly four fifths of which appear only once. This clonotype was sampled from a woman aged 55-70 years with acute or convalescent COVID-19. Sequenced: peripheral blood. V gene TRBV14 combines with J gene TRBJ1-2; 8 positions agree with TRBD1. CDR3 region: CASSRTLTGDGYTF. The CDR3 DNA is TGTGCCAGCAGCCGGACCTTGACAGGGGATGGCTACACCTTC.